The sequence of this TCR beta chain was determined in a study of human T cells and chemical hapten exposure. The CDR3 has 16 residues. This clonotype was detected many times. Time point: pre-sensitization, week 0. The treatment is: therapeutic diphenylcyclopropenone sensitization with weekly scalp DPC. The study used a library that attached unique molecular identifiers to individual cDNA molecules. TCRdb re-analysed the RACE reads in MiXCR, keeping a single row per CDR3 protein. The sample records more than 300,000 distinct CDR3 sequences, around 5.5% being singletons. The chain has TRBV21-1 and TRBJ2-7; the D segment call TRBD2 is taken from the table without a DNA check. TRBV21-1 is a pseudogene. The clonotype originates from a woman aged 50 to 60 with alopecia areata. Some clones in this sample may be carry-over from other donors' samples. Specimen: whole blood, collected in connection with sensitization to the hapten diphenylcyclopropenone (DPC). CDR3 nucleotide sequence: TGTGCCAGCAGCAAAGATGGACTAGCGGGGGCCTACGAGCAGTACTTC. It specifies CASSKDGLAGAYEQYF.